The sequence of this TCR beta chain was determined in a study of T cell responses to AZD1222 COVID-19 vaccine (dated by TCRdb to the early 2020s). Describing the broader study: AZD1222 recipients given second doses at about 4 weeks or at about 12 weeks were pooled, since spike-specific TCR depth and breadth were not found to differ between the two schedules. A total of 233 trial participants underwent TCR sequencing, of whom about 210 received two doses of AZD1222 and 26 received two doses of the MenACWY control vaccine. Trial participants were enrolled by age into subgroups of 18-55, 56-69 and 70-plus years, and roughly 150, 30 and 60 TCR-sequenced participants, respectively, were included in these subgroups.

The sample's time point label, in plain terms: baseline before first vaccination. Samples from vaccinated people were obtained from the UK trials COV001 and COV002, which included a single-blind randomized controlled phase 2/3 trial of AZD1222 (ChAdOx1 nCoV-19) in healthy adults. For TCRbeta chain sequencing, PBMC samples were collected from trial participants at day 0 and at day 28 after the second dose. The CDR3 regions of human TCRbeta chains were subjected to immunosequencing. Turning to the authors' computational methods: TCRs in the repertoires were compared against a reference library of SARS-CoV-2-specific TCRs that had been generated with the MIRA antigen-specificity platform. Breadth was defined as the fraction of unique TCRs that were SARS-CoV-2-associated, and depth was defined as the fraction of total T cells that were SARS-CoV-2-associated. Using the MIRA data, every spike-specific TCR was mapped to the spike region that the TCR reacted to and assigned to either a CD4 or a CD8 class. Log10-transformed breadth and depth values were compared by one-way ANOVA with Sidak's multiple comparisons tests. TCRdb re-hosts the immuneACCESS table, in-frame sequences only. Its copies lack some clones; in the studies checked, an unresolved V gene accounts for under half of them, and the cause for the rest is not known. That table is the source of V, J and clone size, and D and trimming were worked out from the DNA. Here the sample has about 120,000 clones; around 86% occur a single time. The ten largest clones represent just under 6.5% of the sample.

From V the trimming removes 6 bases and from J it removes 4 bases, while the gene matches leave 5 bases of the junction unaccounted for. The germline V gene gives CDR1 as MNHEY and CDR2 as SVGAGI. From its cysteine to its phenylalanine, the CDR3 spans 13 amino acids. The entry retains the CDR3 DNA only, 39 bases that are in frame from base 1. A note on this clone: What antigen it recognizes has not been identified. Base qualities are missing; no much larger clone stands one base away.

General findings and caveats noted by the study authors: Reportedly, almost half of the unique spike-specific TCRs recognized epitopes lying outside the regions that are mutated in the B.1.351 and B.1.1.7 variants. Conclusions about previously exposed vaccinees were limited because only six AZD1222 recipients were SARS-CoV-2 seropositive at baseline. CD4 TCRs associated with the vaccine covered the entire spike protein, and the dominant responses were in regions 160-218 and 743-854. No day 14 peak-response samples were available, so repertoires were characterized only after the peak T cell response. Participants were mostly white British, with more females than males. The authors suggested clonal diversity may have been underestimated. A significant rise in spike-specific TCR breadth and depth was observed after two AZD1222 doses relative to day 0 and relative to MenACWY recipients. The 56-69-year group was small, and its depth increase did not reach significance, likely because of low power.

The specimen comprised peripheral blood, sampled on day 0 of AZD1222 vaccination. This TCR derives from an adult in good health. The rearrangement combines TRBV6-5 with TRBJ1-1; TRBD1 aligns with 7 central bases. The encoded CDR3 is CASRASGGTEAFF. The DNA sequence reads TGTGCCAGCAGAGCTTCAGGGGGCACTGAAGCTTTCTTT.